This T cell receptor (beta chain) was observed in a study of shared clonotypes between healthy human individuals (dated by TCRdb to about 2020). With regard to the full study: The cohort included three men and two women between 18 and 49 years of age. For each donor, three plates each were used for CD4 naive and CD4 memory, two plates were used for CD8 naive, and one plate was used for CD8 memory. Libraries were prepared and TCR repertoires were sequenced by different laboratories using diverse techniques, in order to increase sequencing depth and limit assay-specific biases. Per donor, leukapheresis produced somewhere between about 0.94 and 9 billion PBMCs. The study deeply sequenced blood TCR repertoires of roughly five healthy adults to estimate repertoire size and the extent of clonotype sharing between individuals. Overall study outcomes, separate from this receptor: Based on pairwise subsampling, the degree of clonotype sharing among donors was expected to be affected by sequencing depth. Approximately 5% of naive CD4, roughly 3.6% of naive CD8, approximately 2% of memory CD4, and roughly 0.4% of memory CD8 clonotypes were shared across several donors. Compared with non-shared clonotypes, the clonotypes found in all four sorted-subset donors had higher generation probabilities. Because the study included only a small number of donors, the genetic and exposure-history diversity represented was limited. Only blood was sampled, and tissue TCR repertoires likely differ from those in blood. Larger estimated clonotype richness was generally found for naive subsets than for memory subsets. Incomplete sequencing was indicated by rarefaction of sorted-subset datasets, despite the large sequencing depth.

The donors were healthy, HIV-negative adults who had no recently reported acute infections or vaccinations. Every donor was a Caucasian adult living in Nashville, Tennessee, USA. CD4+ T cells were enriched by magnetic negative selection; naive cells were then positively selected on CD45RA, and the negative fraction formed the memory subset. After blood collection by leukapheresis, PBMCs were isolated using Ficoll-Histopaque density gradient centrifugation and then cryopreserved in the vapor phase of liquid nitrogen. Purity and quantity of every magnetically sorted T cell population were checked by analytical flow cytometry. From each sorted fraction, genomic DNA was isolated and quantified by UV absorbance on a Nanodrop 2000c. Using the deep immunoSEQ assay, TCR CDR3 regions were amplified from genomic DNA by multiplex PCR. For each cell subset, the extracted genomic DNA was distributed evenly across all wells of several immunoSEQ 96-well plates, and each plate served as one replicate. For sorted subsets, each replicate PCR was loaded with 200 ng genomic DNA, equivalent to 30,000 or so T cell genomes. The purified libraries were quantified using a Qubit 3.0 fluorometer, sized with a Bioanalyzer 2100, and then quantified again using the KAPA Library Quantification kit. A separate single-read 150-cycle Illumina NextSeq 550 flow cell was used to sequence each immunoSEQ 96-well plate. On the authors' methods: Because only junctional sequences without quality scores were contained in the immunoSEQ output, filtering matching that applied to full-length reads could not be performed. Sequences were annotated with PyIR, a Python wrapper for IgBLAST v1.9, using IMGT germline references to assign V/J genes and CDR3. Reads with weak V/J assignments (E-value above 1e-6), missing CDR3, stop codons, out-of-frame junctions, or ambiguous translated residues were removed. V3J clonotypes were defined by identical inferred V gene, J gene, and CDR3 amino acid sequence. The percentage overlap between two repertoires was calculated by dividing the number of shared unique clonotypes by the size of the smaller repertoire. Repertoire richness was assessed with RTK rarefaction, the Chao1 estimator, and Recon v2.1 estimates of unobserved clonotypes. OLGA was used to compute generation probabilities for all TCRbeta clonotypes that the gDNA method yielded from a handful of donors. TCRdb took this table from immuneACCESS and kept in-frame rearrangements with V and J called. Such tables lack part of the clones; where checked against another copy, unresolved V genes explain under half of the gap, and the rest is unexplained. That table supplies the V and J calls and clone size; D and trimming were determined from the DNA. The table for this sample lists some 1,600,000 clones; around 98% of them were counted only once. Together, the top ten hold approximately 0.45% of the sample.

This clone was detected a few times. Its antigen is unknown. One base away there is no much larger clone; base qualities are not given. The source is a man aged 30 to 39 in good health. Specimen: naive CD4+ T cells sorted from blood. Sample cell subset or site, as interpreted from the label and publication: CD45RA+ positively selected.

The bases are TGCGCCAGCAGCTTGATAACTAGCGGGGCCGGGGAGCTGTTTTTT. This is translated as CASSLITSGAGELFF. Recombination linked TRBV5-1 to TRBJ2-2, and 10 bases in between align with TRBD2. Unmatched junction bases come to 3, with V trimmed by 1 base and J by 6 bases. Sequences SGHRS (CDR1) and YFSETQ (CDR2) are obtained from the germline V gene. Counted from cysteine to phenylalanine, this CDR3 has 15 amino acids. Only the CDR3 DNA stays, 45 bases, in frame from base 1.